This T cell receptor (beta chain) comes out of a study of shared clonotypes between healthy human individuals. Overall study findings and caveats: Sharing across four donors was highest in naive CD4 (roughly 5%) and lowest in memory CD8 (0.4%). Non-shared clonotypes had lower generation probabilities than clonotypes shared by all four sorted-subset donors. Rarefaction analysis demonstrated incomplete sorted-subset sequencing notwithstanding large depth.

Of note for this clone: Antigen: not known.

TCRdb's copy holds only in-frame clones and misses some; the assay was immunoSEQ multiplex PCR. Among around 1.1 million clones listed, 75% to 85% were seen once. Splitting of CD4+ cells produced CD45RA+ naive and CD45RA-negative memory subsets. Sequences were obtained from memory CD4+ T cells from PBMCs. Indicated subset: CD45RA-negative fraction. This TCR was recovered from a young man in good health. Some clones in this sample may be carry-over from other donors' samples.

The CDR3 here is CASSSPWGGTGELFF. Here the CDR3 DNA reads TGTGCCAGCAGCTCACCTTGGGGGGGAACCGGGGAGCTGTTTTTT. This chain joins TRBV9 and TRBJ2-2; 7 bases map to TRBD2. CDR1 and CDR2 (germline): SGDLS, YYNGEE. The V segment lost 4 bases and the J segment 5 bases; nucleotides outside the gene matches: 8. The CDR3 is 15 amino acids.